This entry is about one T cell receptor (beta chain). This clonotype was observed a handful of times. The specificity of this receptor is unknown. Base qualities are missing; no much larger clone stands one base away. The CDR3, from cysteine to phenylalanine, totals 13 residues. The kept DNA is CDR3 alone, 39 bases in frame from the first base. Reading the germline V gene gives CDR1 MDHEN and CDR2 SYDVKM. V sheds 7 bases and J sheds 4 bases, leaving 13 bases between their ends. The sequencing machine was an Illumina HiSeq 1500. Using fastp at Q25 and MiXCR, TCRdb reprocessed the public reads and kept productive beta chains. For every CDR3 protein sequence, its rows merge into one entry that carries the most common genes and DNA. For this sample there are some 300,000 distinct CDR3 sequences; 9.6% appear just once. Around 2.6% of the sample is taken by the ten largest. These data belong to a study of T cell repertoires in cytomegalovirus infection (dated by TCRdb to between 2018 and 2021). At the level of the whole study: Donor HLA type was relevant to the analysis, as public TCR beta signatures indicated carriage of CMV infection together with the matching HLA type.

Broader findings and caveats from the paper: The ex vivo response was dominated by HLA-C-restricted CMV-specific TCR beta clonotypes, which also provided the single most frequent clonotype in two of eight donors. In both this cohort and an independent roughly 350-donor cohort, the cumulative frequency of public TCR beta family members distinguished carriers of CMV infection plus the relevant HLA type.

The V and J segments used are TRBV28 and TRBJ1-1, with an unclear D gene assignment. What was sequenced was PBMCs. The clonotype comes from a human donor in good health (CMV status not recorded). Some clones in this sample may be carry-over from other donors' samples. The DNA sequence is given as TGTGCCAGCACCTTACCCCGGGTCACTGAAGCTTTCTTT. It translates to CASTLPRVTEAFF.